The sequence of this T cell receptor beta chain was determined in a study of beta chain features in type 1 diabetes. Across the whole study: Healthy donors and patients showed comparable age, gender and cell yields.

Of the isolated RNA, all was reverse transcribed, and so the sequenced material was expressed TCRB transcripts. Libraries were prepared by immunoSEQ multiplex PCR; TCRdb keeps only in-frame clonotypes and omits some of them. The sample holds a few hundred thousand clones, roughly 22% seen once. This clone showed up just a few times. The antigen remains undetermined. Overall study results and limits: A moderate, significant TCRB CDR3 shortening appeared in type 1 diabetes across four CD4+ subsets.

CDR3 length equals 11 residues. V lost 6 bases, J lost 10 bases, and 12 bases lay in between. Germline V lookup: CDR1 MNHNS, CDR2 SASEGT. This chain connects TRBV6-1 to TRBJ1-2, with D unclear. The TCR originated in a middle-aged woman with type 1 diabetes. What was sequenced was naive CD4+ T cells from blood. The DNA for the CDR3 is TGTGCCAGCAGCGACGGAGTGGACTACACCTTC. It translates to CASSDGVDYTF.